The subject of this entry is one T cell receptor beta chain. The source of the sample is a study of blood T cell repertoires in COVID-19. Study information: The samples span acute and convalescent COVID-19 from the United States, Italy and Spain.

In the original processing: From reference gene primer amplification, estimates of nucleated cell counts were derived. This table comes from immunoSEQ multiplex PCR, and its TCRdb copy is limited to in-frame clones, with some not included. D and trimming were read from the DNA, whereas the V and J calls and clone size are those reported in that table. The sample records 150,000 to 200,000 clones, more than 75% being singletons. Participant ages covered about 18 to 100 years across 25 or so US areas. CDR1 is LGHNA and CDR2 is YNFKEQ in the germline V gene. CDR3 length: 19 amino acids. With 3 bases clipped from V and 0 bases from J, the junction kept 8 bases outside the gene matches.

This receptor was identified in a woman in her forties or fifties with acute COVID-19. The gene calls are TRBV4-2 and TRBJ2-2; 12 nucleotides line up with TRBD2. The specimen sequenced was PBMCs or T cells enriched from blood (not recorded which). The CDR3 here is CASSHLGLAGFANTGELFF. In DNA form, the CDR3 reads TGTGCCAGCAGCCATCTCGGACTAGCGGGGTTCGCGAACACCGGGGAGCTGTTTTTT.